This T cell receptor beta chain stems from a study of beta chain features in type 1 diabetes. CDR1 and CDR2 (germline): SQVTM, ANQGSEA. Trimming at V came to 4 bases and at J to 0 bases, leaving 6 bases not matched to a gene. The CDR3 has 16 amino acids. Overall study results and limits: Patients' naive, central memory and regulatory TCRB repertoires appeared more alike than those of healthy donors. People with Type 1 diabetes carried modestly yet significantly shorter TCRB CDR3s in all four CD4+ subsets. The study found fewer insertions and more deletions at VDJ junctions in type 1 diabetes patients.

With regard to this clone: Its cognate antigen is unknown.

TCRB transcripts that were expressed got sequenced, as all of the isolated RNA had been reverse transcribed. Sequenced naive, central memory and regulatory T cell samples produced an average of around 4 million reads. TCRdb keeps only in-frame clones here, not all; method: immunoSEQ multiplex PCR. Among about 230,000 clones, around 16% were seen once, and the ten largest hold approximately 0.087%. It was one heparinised blood draw, averaging about 120 mL, that each donor gave. The V call is TRBV29-1, the J call TRBJ2-6, with 7 bases matching TRBD1. The clonotype was recovered from a man aged 25-45 years with type 1 diabetes. The sequencing input was naive CD4+ T cells from blood. This CDR3 reads CSVAQQGCSGANVLTF. The DNA for the CDR3 is TGCAGCGTTGCACAACAGGGGTGCTCTGGGGCCAACGTCCTGACTTTC.